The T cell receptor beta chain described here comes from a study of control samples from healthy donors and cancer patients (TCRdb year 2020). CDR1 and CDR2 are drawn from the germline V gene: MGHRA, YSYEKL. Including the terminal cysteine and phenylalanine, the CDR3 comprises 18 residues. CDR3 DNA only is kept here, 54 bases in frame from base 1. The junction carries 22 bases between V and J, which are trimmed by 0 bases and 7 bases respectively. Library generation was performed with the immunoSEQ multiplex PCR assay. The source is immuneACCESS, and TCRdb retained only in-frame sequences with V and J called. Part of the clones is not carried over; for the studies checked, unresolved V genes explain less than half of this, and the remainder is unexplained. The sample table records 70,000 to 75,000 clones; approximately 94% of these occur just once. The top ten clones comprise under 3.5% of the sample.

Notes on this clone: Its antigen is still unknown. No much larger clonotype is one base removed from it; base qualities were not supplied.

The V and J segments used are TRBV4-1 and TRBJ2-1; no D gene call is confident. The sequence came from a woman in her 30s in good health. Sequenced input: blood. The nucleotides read TGCGCCAGCAGCCAAGACACCGCTCCGACTCAAATCGGGAATGAGCAGTTCTTC. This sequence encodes CASSQDTAPTQIGNEQFF.